This is a list of T cell receptor beta chains from one sample in a study of T cells after yellow fever vaccination. A single record per CDR3 protein comes from TCRdb applying MiXCR to the 5' RACE reads. The repertoire holds hundreds of thousands of distinct CDR3 sequences, with less than 15% as singletons. Material: PBMCs, obtained on the day of the yellow fever booster vaccination. The receptor set was obtained from a man aged 30 to 45 who received the YFV17D yellow fever vaccine. The CDR3 runs from the conserved cysteine through the conserved F or W. D genes are given only for firm matches. Not all rows give a size; the values are once, few, many and, for expanded clones, a class.

TRBJ2-5,.,.,TRBV11-2,CASTNEGVGETQYF,TGTGCCAGCACTAACGAAGGGGTGGGAGAGACCCAGTACTTC
TRBJ2-1,.,few,TRBV27,CASSLGTMGNEQFF,TGTGCCAGCAGTTTAGGAACAATGGGAAATGAGCAGTTCTTC
TRBJ2-5,.,few,TRBV7-8,CASLNRRQETQYF,TGTGCCAGCCTAAACAGGAGACAAGAGACCCAGTACTTC
TRBJ2-1,.,.,TRBV7-3,CASSPDSVGGEQFF,TGTGCCAGCAGCCCCGACTCGGTTGGTGGTGAGCAGTTCTTC
TRBJ2-7,.,.,TRBV28,CASSFKEQYF,TGTGCCAGCAGTTTCAAAGAGCAGTACTTC
TRBJ2-3,.,.,TRBV29-1,CSVRTLDSQYF,TGCAGCGTACGAACGCTGGATTCGCAGTATTTT
TRBJ2-5,.,once,TRBV2,CASLIDRLETQYF,TGTGCCAGCTTGATAGACAGGTTGGAGACCCAGTACTTC
TRBJ2-2,.,.,TRBV6-2/TRBV6-3,CASSSGGGEVGELFF,TGTGCCAGCAGTTCCGGAGGAGGTGAAGTCGGGGAGCTGTTTTTT
TRBJ1-6,TRBD1,many,TRBV29-1,CSARQGANLNSPLHF,TGCAGCGCTAGACAGGGGGCGAACCTTAATTCACCCCTCCACTTT
TRBJ2-5,TRBD2,.,TRBV7-2,CASSLTSGRGRETQYF,TGTGCCAGCAGCTTGACTAGCGGGAGAGGAAGGGAGACCCAGTACTTC
TRBJ2-7,TRBD1,many,TRBV5-6,CASSDRGRRSSYEQYF,TGTGCCAGCAGCGACAGGGGGCGAAGAAGCTCCTACGAGCAGTACTTC
TRBJ2-3,.,.,TRBV10-3,CAISEPGRKLQSTDTQYF,TGTGCCATCAGTGAGCCCGGACGTAAACTTCAAAGCACAGATACGCAGTATTTT
TRBJ2-3,TRBD2,.,TRBV7-2,CASSLIAGERRYF,TGTGCCAGCAGCCTAATAGCGGGAGAGCGTAGGTATTTT
TRBJ2-1,TRBD2,few,TRBV6-1,CASSQAGGRNEQFF,TGTGCCAGCAGTCAAGCGGGAGGTAGGAATGAGCAGTTCTTC
TRBJ2-1,.,many,TRBV14,CASSQASEQFF,TGTGCCAGCAGCCAAGCCAGTGAGCAGTTCTTC
TRBJ2-5,.,.,TRBV7-8,CASSFGVSETQYF,TGTGCCAGCAGCTTTGGAGTTTCAGAGACCCAGTACTTC
TRBJ2-2,.,few,TRBV12-3/TRBV12-4,CASSFSIDTGELFF,TGTGCCAGCAGTTTTTCCATCGACACCGGGGAGCTGTTTTTT
TRBJ2-1,.,few,TRBV7-2,CASSQQSQIQRIEQFF,TGTGCCAGCAGCCAGCAATCACAAATACAGCGTATTGAGCAGTTCTTC
TRBJ2-1,.,.,TRBV7-2,CASSLSPPGTSGEQFF,TGTGCCAGCAGCCTATCTCCTCCGGGGACTTCGGGTGAGCAGTTCTTC
TRBJ2-1,.,many,TRBV7-2,CASSLSSYNEQFF,TGTGCCAGCAGCTTGAGCTCCTACAATGAGCAGTTCTTC
TRBJ2-3,.,few,TRBV19,CASSDLPADTQYF,TGTGCCAGTAGTGACCTTCCGGCAGATACGCAGTATTTT